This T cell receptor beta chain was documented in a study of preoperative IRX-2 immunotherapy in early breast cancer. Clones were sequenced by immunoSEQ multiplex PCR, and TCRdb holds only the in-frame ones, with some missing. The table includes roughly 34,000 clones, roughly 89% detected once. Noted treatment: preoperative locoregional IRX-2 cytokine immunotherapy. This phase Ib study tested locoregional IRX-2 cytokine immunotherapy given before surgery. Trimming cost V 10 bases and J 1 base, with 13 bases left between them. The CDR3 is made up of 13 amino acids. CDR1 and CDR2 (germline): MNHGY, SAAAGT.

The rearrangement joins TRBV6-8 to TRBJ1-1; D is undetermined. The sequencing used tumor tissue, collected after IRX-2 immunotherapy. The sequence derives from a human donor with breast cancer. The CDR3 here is CAIRQQRNTEAFF. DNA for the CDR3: TGTGCCATCAGACAACAGAGGAACACTGAAGCTTTCTTT.